Given below is one T cell receptor beta chain in context. The data originate from a study of blood T cell repertoires in COVID-19. Study background: COVID-19 samples, acute and convalescent, were from the United States, Italy and Spain. T cells, B-cell-depleted T cells, or PBMCs provided the cDNA or gDNA that served as material.

This CDR3 has 16 residues. Trimming removed 1 base from V and 2 bases from J, with 13 bases in between. Per germline, CDR1 LNHDA and CDR2 SQIVND (reference sequence). Original handling: Amplified reference gene primers provided the basis for estimating nucleated cell counts. Here immunoSEQ multiplex PCR was the method, and the copy in TCRdb shows in-frame clones only, minus some. The DNA gave D and trimming, while V, J and clone size come from that table. The sample has 240,000 or so clones, 88% seen once. The V and J genes are TRBV19 and TRBJ2-3; the D gene is possibly TRBD1 (5 bases). The clonotype comes from a woman aged 40-49 years who had recovered from COVID-19. Source material: peripheral blood. CDR3 loop: CASSIGGQGTTDTQYF. In DNA form, the CDR3 reads TGTGCCAGTAGTATAGGGGGCCAGGGAACCACAGATACGCAGTATTTT.